The rows below give T cell receptor beta chains drawn from one sample of a study of T cell repertoires in cytomegalovirus infection. TCRdb reprocessed the reads via MiXCR and lists one record per CDR3 protein. The sample contains roughly 180,000 distinct CDR3 sequences, about 20% of which appear only once. These receptors have no known antigen. The specimen comprised CD8+ T cells from cultured PBMCs, sampled from culture after CMV antigen stimulation. These receptors all come from a human donor in good health (CMV status not recorded). Some clones in this sample may be carry-over from other donors' samples. CDR3s include the opening cysteine and the closing phenylalanine or tryptophan. Expanded clones get a size class; other rows say once, few or many, or leave the size out.

j_call | v_call | clone_size | cdr3_aa
TRBJ2-3 | TRBV15 | few | CATSGDVGLADIFSTDTQYF
TRBJ2-2 | TRBV28 | . | CASRRPGQRNTGELFF
TRBJ1-1 | TRBV28 | . | CASSFYPGTEAFF
TRBJ2-3 | TRBV7-3 | . | CASSQLAGGTDTQYF
TRBJ1-1 | TRBV5-6 | . | CASSLVAGRMNTEAFF
TRBJ2-3 | TRBV7-2 | few | CASTRGATDTQYF
TRBJ2-7 | TRBV27 | few | CASTVGQGSYEQYF
TRBJ2-7 | TRBV12-3/TRBV12-4 | few | CASSFPARGEQYF
TRBJ2-7 | TRBV6-5 | . | CASRPPPGQGHSSYEQYF
TRBJ1-1 | TRBV20-1 | . | CSARGFGGGLLLDTEAFF
TRBJ2-1 | TRBV7-6 | . | CASSSGLDNEQFF
TRBJ1-6 | TRBV7-2 | few | CASSEGYSGNSPLHF
TRBJ1-1 | TRBV10-3 | few | CAISDLGLIEAFF
TRBJ2-6 | TRBV5-6 | . | CASSSPGANVLTF
TRBJ1-3 | TRBV7-7 | few | CASSFISVLSGNTIYF
TRBJ2-7 | TRBV7-8 | few | CASSIGTAKEQYF
TRBJ2-1 | TRBV28 | . | CASSFSYTRNEQFF
TRBJ1-1 | TRBV28 | few | CASSTWTGSNTEAFF
TRBJ2-5 | TRBV7-8 | many | CASSPNVAGEETQYF
TRBJ2-2 | TRBV7-3 | . | CASSPPGGANTGELFF
TRBJ2-3 | TRBV7-2 | few | CASSAAIGTDTQYF
TRBJ1-1 | TRBV12-3/TRBV12-4 | few | CASSAGAVAEAFF
TRBJ2-4 | TRBV7-2 | . | CASSLGVGGRNSQYF
TRBJ1-2 | TRBV15 | . | CATSREGTGVGGYTF
TRBJ1-1 | TRBV6-2/TRBV6-3 | . | CASSGETTGVKNTEAFF
TRBJ2-4 | TRBV20-1 | . | CSARDGTGANIQYF
TRBJ1-2 | TRBV28 | many | CASSDTLQAYRYGYTF
TRBJ2-1 | TRBV7-9 | few | CASSSRDFDNEQFF
TRBJ1-4 | TRBV14 | few | CASSHRSPGEVLRDEKLFF
TRBJ2-3 | TRBV11-2 | . | CASSLEMGRVGSADTQYF
TRBJ2-5 | TRBV6-2/TRBV6-3 | . | CASSVNEPRETQYF
TRBJ1-1 | TRBV7-2 | few | CASSLLSGTEAFF
TRBJ2-6 | TRBV10-3 | few | CACQGGAGANVLTF
TRBJ1-5 | TRBV6-1 | few | CASSEGRGEDQPQHF
TRBJ1-4 | TRBV27 | . | CASSARGRGEKLFF
TRBJ1-2 | TRBV7-9 | few | CASRDLRDSSNYGYTF
TRBJ2-7 | TRBV7-2 | few | CASSITSGLYEQYF
TRBJ1-1 | TRBV7-6 | many | CASSLRGRGTEAFF
TRBJ2-7 | TRBV14 | . | CASSFGQGYSYEQYF
TRBJ2-1 | TRBV7-6 | . | CACSPGQGEYDEQFF
TRBJ2-7 | TRBV7-8 | . | CASSSTDYEQYF
TRBJ1-1 | TRBV7-2 | many | CASSLARNTEAFF
TRBJ2-2 | TRBV10-3 | few | CAISTGETNTGELFF
TRBJ2-1 | TRBV7-9 | . | CASSLGTSGGPPRGNEQFF
TRBJ1-1 | TRBV7-9 | . | CASSHPSRLTEAFF
TRBJ1-2 | TRBV12-3/TRBV12-4 | few | CASSGGPGHELRGYTF
TRBJ2-1 | TRBV12-3/TRBV12-4 | . | CASSIGASPEQFF
TRBJ1-1 | TRBV12-3/TRBV12-4 | . | CASSTLDRARGTEAFF
TRBJ2-2 | TRBV29-1 | . | CSVARAGELFF
TRBJ2-1 | TRBV14 | . | CASSQYKGLGNEQFF
TRBJ1-5 | TRBV19 | . | CASRSRTASSNQPQDF
TRBJ2-3 | TRBV6-6 | few | CASSYDRGSVEDTQYF
TRBJ1-2 | TRBV4-1 | few | CASSPLKEGFNYGYTF
TRBJ2-1 | TRBV7-2 | . | CASSPLQGVTDEQFF
TRBJ1-2 | TRBV7-2 | few | CASSPGGQGTYGYTF
TRBJ1-5 | TRBV11-2 | . | CASSPDRGLYSNQPQHF
TRBJ2-5 | TRBV7-2 | few | CASSLVGTRYGETQYF